The T cell receptor beta chain under discussion was sequenced for a study of blood T cell repertoires in COVID-19. Across the whole study: Sources were T cells, B-cell-depleted T cells, or PBMCs; the material itself was cDNA or gDNA.

Trimming removed 3 bases at V and 12 bases at J, with 15 bases between. CDR1 is KGHSH and CDR2 is LQKENI in the germline V gene. The CDR3 totals 14 residues. TCRdb's table, derived via immunoSEQ multiplex PCR, lists solely in-frame clones and lacks some. The table includes about 100,000 clones, roughly nine tenths detected once. This TCR derives from a man in his fifties or sixties with acute or convalescent COVID-19. This chain uses TRBV18 with TRBJ1-6, with D unclear. What was sequenced was peripheral blood. Here the CDR3 reads CASSPSGRAGPLHF. As DNA, the CDR3 is TGTGCCAGCTCACCTTCCGGACGGGCGGGACCCCTCCACTTT.